This T cell receptor beta chain was documented in a study of beta chain features in type 1 diabetes. Study details: The samples had 107,917,701 sorted cells examined in all.

This CDR3 is built from 18 residues. The V and J ends lost 4 bases and 2 bases respectively, with 24 bases between them. Germline V gives CDR1 SGHNT, CDR2 YYREEE (reference sequence). Of the isolated RNA, all was reverse transcribed, and so the sequenced material was expressed TCRB transcripts. TCRdb keeps only in-frame clones here, not all; method: immunoSEQ multiplex PCR. The sample has 970,000 or so clones, 15% to 20% seen once. The V gene is TRBV5-4, the J gene TRBJ2-5, with D hard to call. The source of this sequence is a woman under 30 in good health. The sequencing input was naive CD4+ T cells from blood. The CDR3 nucleotides are TGTGCCAGCAGCCCGTTGTCTGGATCGTGGGGATTACAAGAGACCCAGTACTTC. It specifies CASSPLSGSWGLQETQYF.